The T cell receptor beta chain described here comes from a study of control samples from healthy donors and cancer patients. Trimming left V 4 bases short and J 1 base short, with 11 bases between. Germline assignment: CDR1 SGHNT and CDR2 YYREEE (reference sequence). The CDR3 is 14 residues long. Measured with immunoSEQ multiplex PCR; TCRdb has only the in-frame clones, and not every one. The table includes tens of thousands of clones, approximately 89% detected once. The genes are TRBV5-4 and TRBJ1-1; a weak D match, TRBD1 (6 bases). The specimen was PBMCs. The TCR comes from a man between 60 and 75 years old with colorectal cancer. DNA of the CDR3: TGTGCCAGCAGCAAGGGACATGGGAACACTGAAGCTTTCTTT. It codes for CASSKGHGNTEAFF. The variable domain in full, with the rest retrieved from reference TRBV5-4 and TRBJ1-1, is ETGVTQSPTHLIKTRGQQVTLRCSSQSGHNTVSWYQQALGQGPQFIFQYYREEENGRGNFPPRFSGLQFPNYSSELNVNALELDDSALYLCASSKGHGNTEAFFGQGTRLTVV.